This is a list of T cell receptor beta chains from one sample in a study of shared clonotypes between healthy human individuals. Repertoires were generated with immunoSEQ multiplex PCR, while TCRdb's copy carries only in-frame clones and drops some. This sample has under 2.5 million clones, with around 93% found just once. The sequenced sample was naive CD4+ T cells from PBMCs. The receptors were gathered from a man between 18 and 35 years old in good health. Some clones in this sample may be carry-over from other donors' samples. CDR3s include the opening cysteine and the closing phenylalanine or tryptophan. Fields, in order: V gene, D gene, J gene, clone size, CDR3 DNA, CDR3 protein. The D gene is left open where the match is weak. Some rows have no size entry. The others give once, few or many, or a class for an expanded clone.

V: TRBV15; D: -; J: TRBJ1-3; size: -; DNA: TGTGCCACCAGCAGAGGCACCGGACCTGGGTCGGGGAACACCATATATTTT; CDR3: CATSRGTGPGSGNTIYF
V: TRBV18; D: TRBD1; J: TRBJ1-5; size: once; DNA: TGTGCCAGCTCACCCGGGGACAGGGGCGGAGGTCAGCCCCAGCATTTT; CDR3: CASSPGDRGGGQPQHF
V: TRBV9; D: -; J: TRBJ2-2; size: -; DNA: TGTGCCAGCAGCGCAAGCTCAGGGGAGCTGTTTTTT; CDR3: CASSASSGELFF
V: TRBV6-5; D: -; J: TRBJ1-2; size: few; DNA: TGTGCCAGCAGCACGGGACAATCTTTCCATGGCTACACCTTC; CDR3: CASSTGQSFHGYTF
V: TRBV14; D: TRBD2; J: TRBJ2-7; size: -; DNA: TGTGCCAGCAGCCGAAGAAAACTAGCGGGAGTCGCCTACGAGCAGTACTTC; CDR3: CASSRRKLAGVAYEQYF
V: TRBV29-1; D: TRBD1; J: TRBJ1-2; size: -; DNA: TGCAGCGCTCGGACAGGGACGGACTATGGCTACACCTTC; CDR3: CSARTGTDYGYTF
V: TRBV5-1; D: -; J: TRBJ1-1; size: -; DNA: TGCGCCAGCAGCTCGGGGCAATGGACAGCTCCGAACACTGAAGCTTTCTTT; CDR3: CASSSGQWTAPNTEAFF
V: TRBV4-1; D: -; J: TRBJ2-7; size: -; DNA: TGCGCCAGCAGCCAAGCCGGGGCTATTGATCGGTACTTC; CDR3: CASSQAGAIDRYF
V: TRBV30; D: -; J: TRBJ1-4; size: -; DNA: TGTGCCTGGAGTGCCCGCCCCCGACCGACGTTAGGGGAAAAACTGTTTTTT; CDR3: CAWSARPRPTLGEKLFF
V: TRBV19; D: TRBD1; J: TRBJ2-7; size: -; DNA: TGTGCCAGTAATGATCCGGGACAGGGGGCCTACGAGCAGTACTTC; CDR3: CASNDPGQGAYEQYF
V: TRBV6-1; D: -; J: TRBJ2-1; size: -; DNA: TGTGCCAGCAGTGAATTGTGGGTTTCCTACAATGAGCAGTTCTTC; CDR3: CASSELWVSYNEQFF
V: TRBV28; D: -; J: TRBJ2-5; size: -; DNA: TGTGCCAGCAGCTACGGGTTGACAGGTCCAGAGACCCAGTACTTC; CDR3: CASSYGLTGPETQYF
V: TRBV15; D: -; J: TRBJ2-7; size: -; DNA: TGTGCCACCAGCTTAGAGATTCCCCGGACATTTGTGCGGGAAGTAAGCTCCTACGAGCAGTACTTC; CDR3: CATSLEIPRTFVREVSSYEQYF
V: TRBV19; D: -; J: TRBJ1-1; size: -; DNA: TGTGCCAGTAGTATTAGGCGGCAGCTGAACACTGAAGCTTTCTTT; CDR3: CASSIRRQLNTEAFF
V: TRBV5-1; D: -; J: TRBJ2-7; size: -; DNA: TGCGCCAGCAGCTTGGACAGGGTCCTAGCGGAGCCCATCTACGAGCAGTACTTC; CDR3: CASSLDRVLAEPIYEQYF
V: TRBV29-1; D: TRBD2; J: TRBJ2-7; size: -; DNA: TGCAGCTGTAGCGGGAGAACGTCCTACGAGCAGTACTTC; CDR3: CSCSGRTSYEQYF
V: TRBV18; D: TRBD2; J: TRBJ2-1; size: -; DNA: TGTGCCAGCTCACCCAAACTAGCGGGAGATTACAATGAGCAGTTCTTC; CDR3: CASSPKLAGDYNEQFF
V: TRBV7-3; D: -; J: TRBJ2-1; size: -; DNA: TGTGCCAGCTCCAGGGGGGATGAGCAGTTCTTC; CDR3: CASSRGDEQFF
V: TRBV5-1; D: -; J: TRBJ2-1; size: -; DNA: TGCGCCAGCAGCTTACTGACCGCAAGCTCCTACAATGAGCAGTTCTTC; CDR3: CASSLLTASSYNEQFF
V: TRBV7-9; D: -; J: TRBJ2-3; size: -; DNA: TGTGCCAGCAGCCTTCGGGGGAGCACAGATACGCAGTATTTT; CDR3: CASSLRGSTDTQYF
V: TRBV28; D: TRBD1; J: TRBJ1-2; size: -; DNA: TGTGCCAGCAGTTTCCCTACTGCCCCGGGACAGGCTAACTATGGCTACACCTTC; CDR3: CASSFPTAPGQANYGYTF
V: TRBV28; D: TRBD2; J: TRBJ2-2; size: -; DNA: TGTGCCAGCAGTTTATGGGCGGACGGGAGGACCGGGGAGCTGTTTTTT; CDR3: CASSLWADGRTGELFF
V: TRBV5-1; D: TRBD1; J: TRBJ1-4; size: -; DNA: TGCGCCAGCAGCATCGCAGGGACAGCTAATGAAAAACTGTTTTTT; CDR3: CASSIAGTANEKLFF
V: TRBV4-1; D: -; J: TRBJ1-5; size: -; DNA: TGCGCCAGCAGCCAAAGGGAGGTTCCAGGGGTGGGACCGAATCAGCCCCAGCATTTT; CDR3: CASSQREVPGVGPNQPQHF
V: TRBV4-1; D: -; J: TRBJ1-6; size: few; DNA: TGCGCCAGCAGCCAAGGATCTGGCTTAGGGCAGGGGATTTCACCCCTCCACTTT; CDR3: CASSQGSGLGQGISPLHF
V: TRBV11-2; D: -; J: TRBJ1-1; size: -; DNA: TGTGCCAGCAGCTTTGTTTCCCTGAACACTGAAGCTTTCTTT; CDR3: CASSFVSLNTEAFF
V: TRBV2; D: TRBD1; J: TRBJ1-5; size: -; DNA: TGTGCCAGCAGGAGAGCCCCCGGGACAGAGAATCAGCCCCAGCATTTT; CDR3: CASRRAPGTENQPQHF
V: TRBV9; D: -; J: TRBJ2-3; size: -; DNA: TGTGCCAGCAGTTGGGACGGTAGCACAGATACGCAGTATTTT; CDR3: CASSWDGSTDTQYF
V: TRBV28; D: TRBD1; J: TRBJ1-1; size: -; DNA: TGTGCCAGCAGTCAGGGGGGAGGTGTCACTGAAGCTTTCTTT; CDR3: CASSQGGGVTEAFF
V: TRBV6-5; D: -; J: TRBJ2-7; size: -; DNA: TGTGCCAGCAGCCCAGACCGGGAACAGCCCTACGAGCAGTACTTC; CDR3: CASSPDREQPYEQYF
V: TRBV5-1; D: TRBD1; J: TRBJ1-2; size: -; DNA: TGCGCCAGCAGCACCATGACAGGGAACTATGGCTACACCTTC; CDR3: CASSTMTGNYGYTF
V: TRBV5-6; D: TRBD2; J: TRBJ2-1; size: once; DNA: TGTGCCAGCAGCCCTGGACTAGCGCCGAGCTCCTACAATGAGCAGTTCTTC; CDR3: CASSPGLAPSSYNEQFF
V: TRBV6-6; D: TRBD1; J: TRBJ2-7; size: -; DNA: TGTGCCAGCAGTGGACAGGGCCTAGTGGGCGAGCAGTACTTC; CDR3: CASSGQGLVGEQYF
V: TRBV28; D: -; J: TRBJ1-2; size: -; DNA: -; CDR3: CASSSSIPNYGYTF
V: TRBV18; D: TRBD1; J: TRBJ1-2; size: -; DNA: TGTGCCAGCTCATTCGCATTAGACAGGGAGCGCTACACCTTC; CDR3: CASSFALDRERYTF
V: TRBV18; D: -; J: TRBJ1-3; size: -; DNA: TGTGCCAGCTCACCTCTCTCGGGGACACAGCCCTCCGGAAACACCATATATTTT; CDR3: CASSPLSGTQPSGNTIYF
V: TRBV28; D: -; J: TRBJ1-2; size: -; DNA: TGTGCCAGCAGAGGGACGGCCTTAGGGGAAGGCTACACCTTC; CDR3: CASRGTALGEGYTF
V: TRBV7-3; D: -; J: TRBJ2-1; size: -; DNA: TGTGCCAGCAGCTTATTCGGGACAACTAAGCAGTTCTTC; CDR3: CASSLFGTTKQFF
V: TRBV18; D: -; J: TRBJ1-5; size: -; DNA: TGTGCCAGCTCACCAGGACCCGATAATCAGCCCCAGCATTTT; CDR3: CASSPGPDNQPQHF
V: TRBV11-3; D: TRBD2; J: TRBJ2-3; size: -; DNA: TGTGCCAGCAGCTTGGGGCGAGTAGCGGGCCAGGATACGCAGTATTTT; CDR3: CASSLGRVAGQDTQYF
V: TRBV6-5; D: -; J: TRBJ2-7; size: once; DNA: TGTGCCAGCAGTGAGAGACAGTCCTACGAGCAGTACTTC; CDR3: CASSERQSYEQYF
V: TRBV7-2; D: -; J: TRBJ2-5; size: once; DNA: TGTGCCAGCAGCACCCGGCGTGGTGGCAGCCAAGAGACCCAGTACTTC; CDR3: CASSTRRGGSQETQYF
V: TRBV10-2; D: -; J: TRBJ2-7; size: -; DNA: TGCGCCAGCAGTGGACGACCCGGGACAAATCCCTACGAGCAGTACTTC; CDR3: CASSGRPGTNPYEQYF
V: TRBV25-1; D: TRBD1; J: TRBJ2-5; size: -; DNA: TGTGCCAGCAGTGAGGTGGCAGGGGGACGGGAGACCCAGTACTTC; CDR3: CASSEVAGGRETQYF
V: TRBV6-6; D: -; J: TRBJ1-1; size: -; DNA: TGTGCCAGCAGTTTGTTCGGAGGCAACACTGAAGCTTTCTTT; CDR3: CASSLFGGNTEAFF
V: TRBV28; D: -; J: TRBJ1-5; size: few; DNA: TGTGCCGGGCGAACCAGGAATCAGCCCCAGCATTTT; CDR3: CAGRTRNQPQHF
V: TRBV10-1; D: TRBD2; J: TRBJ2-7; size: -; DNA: TGCGCCAGCAGTGCACTGACTAGCGGGACCGAGCAGTACTTC; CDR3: CASSALTSGTEQYF
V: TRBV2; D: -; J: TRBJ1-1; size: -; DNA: TGTGCCAGCAGTGAGGGTGGGCAGGGGATTGAAGCTTTCTTT; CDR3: CASSEGGQGIEAFF
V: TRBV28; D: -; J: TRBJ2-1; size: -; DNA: TGTGCCAGCAGTTCCGGCGGGAAGCGCAATGAGCAGTTCTTC; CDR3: CASSSGGKRNEQFF
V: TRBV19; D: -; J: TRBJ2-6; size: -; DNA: TGTGCCAGTAGTCGTACGGGAGGGGCCAACGTCCTGACTTTC; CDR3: CASSRTGGANVLTF
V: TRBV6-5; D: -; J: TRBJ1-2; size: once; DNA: TGTGCCAGCAGTTACTCCCCCAGGGAAATAAACTATGGCTACACCTTC; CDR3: CASSYSPREINYGYTF
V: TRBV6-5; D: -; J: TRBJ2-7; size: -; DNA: TGTGCCAGCAGTTACAGGTCAGCGCTGCGTCCGTACGAGCAGTACTTC; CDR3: CASSYRSALRPYEQYF
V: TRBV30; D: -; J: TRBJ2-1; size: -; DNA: TGTGCCTGGAGTGGTCCCGCATTCAACGGGTTCTTC; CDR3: CAWSGPAFNGFF
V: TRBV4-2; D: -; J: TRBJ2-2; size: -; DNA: TGTGCCAGCAGCCATTCCGAGGGGACCGGGGAGCTGTTTTTT; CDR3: CASSHSEGTGELFF
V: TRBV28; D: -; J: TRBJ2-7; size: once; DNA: TGTGCCAGCAGTTCCAGCCGGGACGGCAACTACGAGCAGTACTTC; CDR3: CASSSSRDGNYEQYF
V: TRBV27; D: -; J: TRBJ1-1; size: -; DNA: TGTGCCAGCAGTTTACACGCCCTATCGCAGGGTTTAGAAGCTTTCTTT; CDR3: CASSLHALSQGLEAFF
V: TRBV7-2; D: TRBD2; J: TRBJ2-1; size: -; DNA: TGTGCCAGCAGCTCCTGGGGCGGGAGATGGTCCTACAATGAGCAGTTCTTC; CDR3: CASSSWGGRWSYNEQFF
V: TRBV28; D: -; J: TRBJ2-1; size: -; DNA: TGTGCCAGCAGTAACCCGACAGACTTGATGCAGTTCTTC; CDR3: CASSNPTDLMQFF
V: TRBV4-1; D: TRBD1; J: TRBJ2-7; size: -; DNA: TGCGCCAGCAGCAACAGGGGGTCCGAGCAGTACTTC; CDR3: CASSNRGSEQYF
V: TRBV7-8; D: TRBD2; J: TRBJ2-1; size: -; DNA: TGTGCCAGCAGCCTAACTAGCGGACCCTACAATGAGCAGTTCTTC; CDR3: CASSLTSGPYNEQFF